This TCR beta chain emerged from a study of cytomegalovirus exposure and HLA in healthy donors. Study overall: Earlier sequencing of some 180 million T cells yielded around 100 million unique TCR beta sequences. Drawn from HLA-typed donors, some 80 million unique TCRs were held in an early data release.

Study-wide findings and caveats: Links to common viral pathogens appeared, in a later analysis, for several of the most significant clusters. V segments that were indistinguishable, TRBV6-2 and TRBV6-3 among them, were omitted from analysis.

Trimming removed 1 base from V and 12 bases from J, with 10 bases in between. Germline CDR1 GTSNPN, CDR2 SVGIG (reference sequence). This CDR3 is 12 amino acids long. About this clone: The antigen is undetermined.

A multiplex PCR was run with 60 Vbeta primers and 13 Jbeta primers. Produced via immunoSEQ multiplex PCR; TCRdb's table is partial and in-frame only. This table has some 200,000 clones, less than 90% appearing once. The chain employs TRBV30 and TRBJ1-6; maybe TRBD1 (5 bases). This TCR came from a man aged 50-59 years in good health and CMV-seronegative. Source material: PBMCs. The CDR3 DNA sequence: TGTGCCTGGAGTGAATGGGGCGTACCCCTCCACTTT. Encoded protein: CAWSEWGVPLHF.